The rows below give T cell receptor beta chains drawn from one sample of a study of blood T cell repertoires in COVID-19. Sequenced by immunoSEQ multiplex PCR; TCRdb stores in-frame clones only, minus some. The sample includes roughly 150,000 clones, 84% of them seen just once. The sequencing sample was made of PBMCs or T cells enriched from blood (not recorded which). These receptor sequences come from a man over 45 in a cohort exposed to, infected with or recovered from COVID-19 (not recorded which). CDR3s include the opening cysteine and the closing phenylalanine or tryptophan. D genes are given only for firm matches. A clone size is listed for some rows: how often the clone was seen (once, few, many), or a class if it is expanded.

>TRBJ2-5|NA|TRBV28|17|NA
TGTGCCAGCAGTTTATCACCCGAAGCAGGGTACCAAGAGACCCAGTACTTC
CASSLSPEAGYQETQYF
>TRBJ2-7|NA|TRBV6-1|15|few
TGTGCCAGCAGTGAGGGGGCAGGGTTATTCTACGAGCAGTACTTC
CASSEGAGLFYEQYF
>TRBJ2-7|NA|TRBV7-9|14|NA
TGTGCCAGCAGCTTAGGCGGCCCTCCCTACGAGCAGTACTTC
CASSLGGPPYEQYF
>TRBJ1-2|NA|TRBV12-3/TRBV12-4|13|few
TGTGCCAGCAGTTTAGACAGGGACTATGGCTACACCTTC
CASSLDRDYGYTF
>TRBJ1-3|TRBD1|TRBV27|14|NA
TGTGCCAGCAGTCCGGGACAGGGGCGAAACACCATATATTTT
CASSPGQGRNTIYF
>TRBJ1-1|NA|TRBV7-3|15|NA
TGTGCCAGCAGCGTAACATCTACACAGCCCACTGAAGCTTTCTTT
CASSVTSTQPTEAFF
>TRBJ1-3|NA|TRBV2|15|NA
TGTGCCAGCGGCCCCCAGTTGATCTCTGGAAACACCATATATTTT
CASGPQLISGNTIYF
>TRBJ2-3|TRBD2|TRBV7-9|18|NA
TGTGCCAGCAGCCCCCGGGGGGGACTAGCGGGGAATCAAGATACGCAGTATTTT
CASSPRGGLAGNQDTQYF
>TRBJ1-2|NA|TRBV10-3|14|NA
TGTGCCATCAGTGGGACGGACAGTTTCTATGGCTACACCTTC
CAISGTDSFYGYTF
>TRBJ1-2|TRBD1|TRBV5-1|15|NA
TGCGCCAGCAGCTTGCAGGGACAGGCAAACTATGGCTACACCTTC
CASSLQGQANYGYTF
>TRBJ2-1|NA|TRBV19|16|NA
TGTGCCAGTAGCCTGGCTCGAGCGGAGCTTTACAATGAGCAGTTCTTC
CASSLARAELYNEQFF
>TRBJ2-3|TRBD1|TRBV18|16|NA
TGTGCCAGCTCACTACGGACAGGGGTGAGCACAGATACGCAGTATTTT
CASSLRTGVSTDTQYF
>TRBJ2-2|TRBD2|TRBV9|18|few
TGTGCCAGCAGCGTAGCGGGTGGGACTAGTCTCCTCACCGGGGAGCTGTTTTTT
CASSVAGGTSLLTGELFF
>TRBJ1-6|TRBD1|TRBV9|14|NA
TGTGCCAGCAGCGCGGGACAGTTCAATTCACCCCTCCACTTT
CASSAGQFNSPLHF
>TRBJ1-3|NA|TRBV3-1/TRBV3-2|16|NA
TGTGCCAGCAGCCCCGGACACACTAACTCTGGAAACACCATATATTTT
CASSPGHTNSGNTIYF
>TRBJ2-3|TRBD2|TRBV5-1|16|NA
TGCGCCAGCAGCTTGGCCTCGGCTAGCGGGACAGATACGCAGTATTTT
CASSLASASGTDTQYF
>TRBJ2-2|TRBD1|TRBV28|13|NA
TGTGCCACCCGACAGGGCGGCACCGGGGAGCTGTTTTTT
CATRQGGTGELFF
>TRBJ2-4|TRBD2|TRBV4-1|21|NA
TGCGCCAGCAGCCAGGATCGAGGGACTAGCGGGAGGGCCGGAACCAAAAACATTCAGTACTTC
CASSQDRGTSGRAGTKNIQYF
>TRBJ2-7|TRBD2|TRBV4-1|15|NA
TGCGCCAGCAGCCACCTTAGCGGGAAGGCCTACGAGCAGTACTTC
CASSHLSGKAYEQYF
>TRBJ2-7|NA|TRBV2|12|NA
TGTGCCAGCAGCGAGCGGGTCTACGAGCAGTACTTC
CASSERVYEQYF
>TRBJ1-1|NA|TRBV14|13|NA
TGTGCCAGCAGCCAAGGGACAGCCACTGAAGCTTTCTTT
CASSQGTATEAFF
>TRBJ1-1|NA|TRBV3-1/TRBV3-2|11|NA
TGTGCCAGCAGCCAGGGGCTTGAAGCTTTCTTT
CASSQGLEAFF
>TRBJ1-2|NA|TRBV15|12|once
TGTGCCACCAGCAGAGATGGTAGTGGCTACACCTTC
CATSRDGSGYTF
>TRBJ2-1|NA|TRBV5-6|16|NA
TGTGCCAGCAGCCCGGAGGAGGGACCGACCTACAATGAGCAGTTCTTC
CASSPEEGPTYNEQFF
>TRBJ1-1|NA|TRBV11-2|13|NA
TGTGCCAGCAGCTTAGTACAGGACACTGAAGCTTTCTTT
CASSLVQDTEAFF
>TRBJ2-1|NA|TRBV24-1|13|once
TGTGCCACCAGTGATCCAGGTACCAATGAGCAGTTCTTC
CATSDPGTNEQFF
>TRBJ2-3|NA|TRBV28|14|NA
TGTGCCAGCAGTACAAACCCGCCTACAGATACGCAGTATTTT
CASSTNPPTDTQYF
>TRBJ2-7|NA|TRBV13|13|NA
TGTGCCAGCAGCCCCAGGACTGGGTACGAGCAGTACTTC
CASSPRTGYEQYF
>TRBJ1-2|NA|TRBV27|14|NA
TGTGCCAGCAGTTCCGCAGGTGGTAACTATGGCTACACCTTC
CASSSAGGNYGYTF
>TRBJ2-6|NA|TRBV10-3|15|NA
TGTGCCATCAGTGAATCCGGGGCTGGGGCCAACGTCCTGACTTTC
CAISESGAGANVLTF
>TRBJ2-1|TRBD2|TRBV7-2|15|NA
TGTGCCAGCAGCTTAGGACTAGCGGGAGTACTTGAGCAGTTCTTC
CASSLGLAGVLEQFF
>TRBJ1-2|NA|TRBV9|15|NA
TGTGCCAGCAGCGTAGACGGGGGAGTAAGCTATGGCTACACCTTC
CASSVDGGVSYGYTF
>TRBJ2-1|TRBD2|TRBV2|14|once
TGTGCCAGCAGAGGCGGGAGGTACGGGAATGAGCAGTTCTTC
CASRGGRYGNEQFF
>TRBJ1-5|NA|TRBV28|16|few
TGTGCCAGCTGGACAGCCGAGGTCGGAGGTAATCAGCCCCAGCATTTT
CASWTAEVGGNQPQHF
>TRBJ2-7|NA|TRBV29-1|13|NA
TGCAGCGTTGAAGGCAGGGGTACCTACGAGCAGTACTTC
CSVEGRGTYEQYF
>TRBJ1-6|TRBD1|TRBV7-2|15|NA
TGTGCCAGCAGCTTAGGGGACAGGGGGCGTTCACCCCTCCACTTT
CASSLGDRGRSPLHF
>TRBJ1-2|TRBD1|TRBV3-1/TRBV3-2|16|few
TGTGCCAGCAGCCGAACAGGGGCCTCCCCTAACTATGGCTACACCTTC
CASSRTGASPNYGYTF
>TRBJ1-3|NA|TRBV7-2|13|NA
TGTGCCAGCGGAAGGGGCTCTGGAAACACCATATATTTT
CASGRGSGNTIYF
>TRBJ1-1|TRBD1|TRBV10-3|17|NA
TGTGCCATCAGTGATCCCTCTAACGGACAGGGAGATACTGAAGCTTTCTTT
CAISDPSNGQGDTEAFF
>TRBJ1-2|TRBD1|TRBV10-3|14|few
TGTGCCATCAGTGAGCTTCGGACAGGGAGAGGCTACACCTTC
CAISELRTGRGYTF
>TRBJ2-1|TRBD2|TRBV4-3|18|NA
TGCGCCAGCAGCCAAGATCACGCAGCGGGTGGGGGGGTCAATGAGCAGTTCTTC
CASSQDHAAGGGVNEQFF
>TRBJ2-1|TRBD2|TRBV10-2|20|NA
TGCGCCAGCAGTGAGTCGGGAGGGACTAGCGGGACTTTTGGCTCCGATGAGCAGTTCTTC
CASSESGGTSGTFGSDEQFF
>TRBJ2-7|NA|TRBV2|12|NA
TGTGCCAGCAAGGGGGGGTCCTACGAGCAGTACTTC
CASKGGSYEQYF
>TRBJ2-5|NA|TRBV6-5|13|NA
TGTGCCAGCAGTCCCCGAGGCAGTGAGACCCAGTACTTC
CASSPRGSETQYF
>TRBJ2-7|NA|TRBV29-1|11|NA
TGCAGCGTTGGCGTAACCTACGAGCAGTACTTC
CSVGVTYEQYF
>TRBJ2-1|TRBD2|TRBV4-3|16|NA
TGCGCCAGCAGCCAAACAAGCGGGGATCAATACAATGAGCAGTTCTTC
CASSQTSGDQYNEQFF
>TRBJ1-1|NA|TRBV20-1|13|NA
TGCAGTGCTAGTTGGGCTGGGAACACTGAAGCTTTCTTT
CSASWAGNTEAFF
>TRBJ2-3|TRBD2|TRBV7-6|16|once
TGTGCCAGCAGCTTCAGAGTGCGGGAGGGTGCAGATACGCAGTATTTT
CASSFRVREGADTQYF
>TRBJ2-3|NA|TRBV4-3|16|NA
TGCGCCAGCAGCCAAGATCTCGGAGGGGGGGCAGATACGCAGTGTTTT
CASSQDLGGGADTQCF
>TRBJ2-3|TRBD2|TRBV9|16|NA
TGTGCCAGCAGCGTAGAGGATACGGGAGGTACAGATACGCAGTATTTT
CASSVEDTGGTDTQYF
>TRBJ1-1|NA|TRBV3-1/TRBV3-2|14|once
TGTGCCAGCAGTCCAAGAGTTCTGTGGACTGAAGCTTTCTTT
CASSPRVLWTEAFF
>TRBJ1-1|NA|TRBV5-6|13|NA
TGTGCCAGCTTCACTGGGGGGGTTACTGAAGCTTTCTTT
CASFTGGVTEAFF
>TRBJ2-5|NA|TRBV6-5|15|once
TGTGCCAGCAGTTACAGGGGTCTCCCCACCGAGACCCAGTACTTC
CASSYRGLPTETQYF
>TRBJ2-4|NA|TRBV7-9|14|NA
TGTGCCAGCAGCTTAGTGTCACAGTTAAACATTCAGTACTTC
CASSLVSQLNIQYF
>TRBJ2-5|NA|TRBV5-1|12|NA
TGCGCCAGCAGAATTCGGGAAGAGACCCAGTACTTC
CASRIREETQYF
>TRBJ1-6|TRBD1|TRBV27|18|NA
TGTGCCAGCAGTTTATCGCCGGGACAGTATACATATAATTCACCCCTCCACTTT
CASSLSPGQYTYNSPLHF
>TRBJ2-1|TRBD2|TRBV4-1|20|NA
TGCGCCAGCAGCCAAGGGCCCCTTTTCCTTAAGAGCGGGGGGGTCAATGAGCAGTTCTTC
CASSQGPLFLKSGGVNEQFF
>TRBJ1-6|NA|TRBV30|15|NA
TGTGCCTGGAGTGGCAGGGTCGCCTATAATTCACCCCTCCACTTT
CAWSGRVAYNSPLHF
>TRBJ2-7|TRBD2|TRBV3-1/TRBV3-2|16|once
TGTGCCAGCAGCCAGACTGGCGGGGGGCTCTCCTACGAGCAGTACTTC
CASSQTGGGLSYEQYF
>TRBJ1-1|NA|TRBV27|15|NA
TGTGCCAGCAGTTTATTCGGGGAGATGAACACTGAAGCTTTCTTT
CASSLFGEMNTEAFF